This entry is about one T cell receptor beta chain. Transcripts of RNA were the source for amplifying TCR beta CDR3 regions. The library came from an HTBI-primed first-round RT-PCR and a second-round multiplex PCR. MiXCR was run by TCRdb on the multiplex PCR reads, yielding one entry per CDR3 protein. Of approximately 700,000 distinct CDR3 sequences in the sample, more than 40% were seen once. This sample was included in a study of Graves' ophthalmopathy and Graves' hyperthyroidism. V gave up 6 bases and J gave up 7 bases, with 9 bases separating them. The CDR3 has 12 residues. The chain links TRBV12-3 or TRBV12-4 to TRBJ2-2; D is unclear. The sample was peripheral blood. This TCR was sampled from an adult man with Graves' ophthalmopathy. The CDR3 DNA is TGTGCCAGCAGACTCGAGGTCGGGGAGCTGTTTTTT. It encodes CASRLEVGELFF.